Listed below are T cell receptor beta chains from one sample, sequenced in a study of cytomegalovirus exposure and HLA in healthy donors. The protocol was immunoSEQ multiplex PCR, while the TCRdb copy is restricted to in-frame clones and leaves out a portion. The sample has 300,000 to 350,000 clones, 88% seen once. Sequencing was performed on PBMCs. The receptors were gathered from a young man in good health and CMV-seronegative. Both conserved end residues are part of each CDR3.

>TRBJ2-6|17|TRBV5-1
CASSLTGGEGGANVLTF
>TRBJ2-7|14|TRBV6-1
CASSGGQGIYEQYF
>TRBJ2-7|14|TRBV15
CATSRPGGAYEQYF
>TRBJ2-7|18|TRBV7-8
CASSLPQALQGPPYEQYF
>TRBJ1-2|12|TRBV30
CAWSAQSYGYTF
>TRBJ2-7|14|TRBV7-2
CASSTDRGRFEQYF
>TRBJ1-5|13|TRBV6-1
CAIYAGNNQPQHF
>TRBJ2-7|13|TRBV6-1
CASTGTGRHEQYF
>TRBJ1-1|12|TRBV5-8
CASSLLFTEAFF
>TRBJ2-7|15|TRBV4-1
CASSHRWGESYEQYF
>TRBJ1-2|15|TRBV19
CASRVRAGLNYGYTF
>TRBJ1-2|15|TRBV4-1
CASSPQEQGANGYTF
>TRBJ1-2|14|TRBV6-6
CASTAGQGSYGYTF
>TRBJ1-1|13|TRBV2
CASPGQGNTEAFF
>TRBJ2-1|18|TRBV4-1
CASSQGFWTSGGFDEQFF
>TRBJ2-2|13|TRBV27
CASNTGVPGELFF
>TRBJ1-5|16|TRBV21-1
CASSPRDRVRYQPQHF
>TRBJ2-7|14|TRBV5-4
CASSILAGGGEQYF
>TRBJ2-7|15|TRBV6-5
CASSSIAGSSYEQYF
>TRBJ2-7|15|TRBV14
CASSQFSTGAYEQYF
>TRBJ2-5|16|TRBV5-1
CASSFGVGGRQETQYF
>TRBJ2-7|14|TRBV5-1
CASGKLGTGVEQYF
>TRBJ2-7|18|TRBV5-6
CASSLSLRLAGKTGEQYF
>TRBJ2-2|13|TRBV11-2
CASSPDFSGELFF
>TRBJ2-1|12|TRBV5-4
CASSHATNEQFF
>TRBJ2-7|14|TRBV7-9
CASSLGGDSYEQYF
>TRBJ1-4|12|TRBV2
CASSMETEKLFF
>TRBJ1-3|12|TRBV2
CASNRGGDTIYF
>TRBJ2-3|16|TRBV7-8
CASSLALAKRADTQYF
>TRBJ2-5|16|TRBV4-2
CASSQVAGGPGETQYF
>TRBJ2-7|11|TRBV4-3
CASSRRGEQYF
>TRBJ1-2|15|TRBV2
CASRGGQGAIYGYTF
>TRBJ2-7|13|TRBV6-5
CASRPSSWQAVYF
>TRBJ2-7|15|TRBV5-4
CASSLGLAGHYEQYF
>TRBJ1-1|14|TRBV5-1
CASSGGRLNTEAFF
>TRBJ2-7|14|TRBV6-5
CATRTSGGLYEQYF
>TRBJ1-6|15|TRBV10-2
CASSERTGQYSPLHF
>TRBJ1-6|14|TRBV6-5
CASSDRSRNSPLHF
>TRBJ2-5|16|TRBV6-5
CASSYSGPRGGETQYF
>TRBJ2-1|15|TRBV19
CASRRGGVIYNEQFF
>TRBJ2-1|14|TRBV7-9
CASSPRDRGNEQFF
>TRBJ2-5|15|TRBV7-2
CASSSGTGGRETQYF
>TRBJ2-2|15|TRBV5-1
CASSWGQPNTGELFF
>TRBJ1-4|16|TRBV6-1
CASSELVGTGGGKLFF
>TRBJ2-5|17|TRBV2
CASGPGLAGGLPETQYF
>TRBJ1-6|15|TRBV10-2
CASSVIAGGNSPLHF
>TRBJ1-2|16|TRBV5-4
CASSLPLATGSYGYTF
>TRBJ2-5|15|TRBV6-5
CASSPYRGSGETQYF
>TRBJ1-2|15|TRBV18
CASSPDRAQGHGYTF
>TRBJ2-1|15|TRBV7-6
CASSLGGGGSGEQFF
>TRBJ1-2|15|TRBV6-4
CASSEQGAPVYGYTF
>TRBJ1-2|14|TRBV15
CATSSPGGVWGYTF
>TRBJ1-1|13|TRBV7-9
CASSLNRGGEAFF